The 23 T cell receptor beta chains given below trace back to one sample, sequenced in a study of T cell repertoires in cytomegalovirus infection. TCRdb called the reads again in MiXCR, with one record for every CDR3 protein. Here the sample spans approximately 110,000 distinct CDR3 sequences, roughly 40% being singletons. No antigen has been identified for these receptors. This specimen was CD8+ T cells from cultured PBMCs, taken from culture after CMV antigen stimulation. These receptors were collected from a human donor in good health (CMV status not recorded). Some clones in this sample may be carry-over from other donors' samples.

This clonotype was seen just once. The V call is TRBV4-1, the J call TRBJ1-6; possible D gene TRBD1, 5 bases. Per germline, CDR1 MGHRA and CDR2 YSYEKL. Trimming took 4 bases from V and 5 from J, leaving 9 bases between them. The CDR3 length is 14 residues. CDR3 loop: CASSPGTHNSPLHF. CDR3 bases: TGCGCCAGCAGCCCCGGGACTCATAATTCACCCCTCCACTTT.

Only a few counts were recorded for this clonotype. V gene TRBV12-3 or TRBV12-4 combines with J gene TRBJ1-1, with D possibly being TRBD1 (5 bases). The CDR3 has 14 residues. V dropped 7 bases and J dropped 0 bases, with 12 bases sitting between them. As DNA, the CDR3 is TGTGCCAGCAACTGGGGCCTTATGAACACTGAAGCTTTCTTT. Translating gives CASNWGLMNTEAFF.

This clonotype was observed a few times. V and J are TRBV27 and TRBJ2-7, with D perhaps TRBD1 (5 bases). From germline, CDR1 is MNHEY and CDR2 SMNVEV (reference sequence). The CDR3 extends over 16 amino acids. V lost 2 bases to trimming and J lost 3 bases, with 17 bases between them. The CDR3 DNA reads as TGTGCCAGCAGTTTAGTGGGCGCAGGGCTACACTACGAGCAGTACTTC. Its translation: CASSLVGAGLHYEQYF.

V usage is TRBV11-2 and J usage is TRBJ2-1, with 13 bases aligning to TRBD2. Germline CDR1 is SGHAT and CDR2 is FQNNGV. This CDR3 is built from 19 residues. Losses at the gene ends were 3 bases for V and 7 bases for J; bases not matched to a gene: 15. CDR3 in amino acids: CASSFNPRLAGGVGNEQFF. As DNA, the CDR3 is TGTGCCAGCAGCTTTAACCCGCGACTAGCGGGGGGCGTTGGGAATGAGCAGTTCTTC.

The rearrangement joins TRBV7-9 to TRBJ2-7; TRBD1 agrees at 7 bases. CDR1 and CDR2 from the germline V gene are SEHNR and FQNEAQ (reference sequence). This CDR3 has 14 amino acids. J was trimmed by 0 bases and V by 4 bases; bases with no gene match: 3. The CDR3 sequence is CASSSGTDSYEQYF. Written as DNA, the CDR3 is TGTGCCAGCAGCTCCGGGACAGACTCCTACGAGCAGTACTTC.

V and J are TRBV12-3 or TRBV12-4 and TRBJ2-7; 8 nucleotides line up with TRBD2. Losses at the gene ends were 3 bases for V and 4 bases for J; bases not matched to a gene: 8. The CDR3 is 15 amino acids. CDR3 DNA sequence: TGTGCCAGCAGTTTCTTTTTAGCGGGGACGTACGAGCAGTACTTC. This sequence encodes CASSFFLAGTYEQYF.

In this sample, this clonotype turned up many times. The rearrangement joins TRBV4-1 to TRBJ2-1; 12 nucleotides agree with TRBD2. Germline lookup yields CDR1 MGHRA and CDR2 YSYEKL. The V and J ends lost 7 bases and 1 base, in that order; junction bases with no gene match: 8. This CDR3 contains 17 residues. CDR3 sequence: CASTPSGGAGSYNEQFF. The CDR3 nucleotides read TGCGCCAGCACCCCTAGCGGGGGGGCCGGGTCCTACAATGAGCAGTTCTTC.

V and J are TRBV6-6 and TRBJ2-1, with TRBD2 matching over 10 bases. V shed 6 bases, J shed 4 bases, and the junction held 6 bases outside the gene matches. The CDR3 length is 15 residues. CDR1 is MNHNY and CDR2 is SVGAGI in the germline V gene (reference sequence). CDR3 sequence reads: CASSLLAGRYNEQFF. The CDR3 coding sequence is TGTGCCAGCAGCTTACTAGCGGGGAGGTACAATGAGCAGTTCTTC.

This clonotype showed up just a few times. The rearrangement uses TRBV4-1 and TRBJ2-1; the D gene is possibly TRBD2 (6 bases). Deletions cut 3 bases from V and 0 bases from J, with 15 bases between. The CDR3 contains 17 residues. Per germline, CDR1 MGHRA and CDR2 YSYEKL. CDR3 sequence reads: CASSQAHGGASYNEQFF. CDR3 nucleotides: TGCGCCAGCAGCCAGGCCCATGGCGGGGCCTCCTACAATGAGCAGTTCTTC.

The V and J genes are TRBV19 and TRBJ2-1; 8 positions match TRBD2. V was pared by 5 bases and J by 4 bases, with 4 bases of the junction left unmatched. Germline V gene data show CDR1 as LNHDA and CDR2 as SQIVND (reference sequence). The CDR3 runs 14 residues. CDR3 region: CASSRRGAYNEQFF. In nucleotides, the CDR3 is TGTGCCAGTAGTCGGCGGGGGGCTTACAATGAGCAGTTCTTC.

This clonotype turned up a few times. The CDR3 bases are TGCGCCAGCAGCCCGGTGGGGGGCGAGGGCCAAGAGACCCAGTACTTC. Translated, it gives CASSPVGGEGQETQYF. This chain joins TRBV5-1 and TRBJ2-5; either TRBD1 or TRBD2 may supply D (6 bases each). The CDR3 runs 16 residues. CDR1 SGHRS and CDR2 YFSETQ come from the germline V gene. Trimming shortened V by 4 bases and J by 1 base, and 17 bases separated the two germline ends.

This clonotype was observed once. This may arise from a read error, as a much more abundant clone is one base away. The chain recombines TRBV20-1 with TRBJ2-7; 8 nucleotides agree with TRBD1. This CDR3 has 16 residues. The V gene's germline CDR1 is DFQATT and CDR2 SNEGSKA (reference sequence). This CDR3 reads CSTRSRQGYGYYEQYF. The CDR3 region has the DNA TGCAGTACTAGATCGCGACAGGGGTATGGCTACTACGAGCAGTACTTC.

The chain recombines TRBV2 with TRBJ2-3; 9 nucleotides line up with TRBD2. Losses at the gene ends were 3 bases for V and 3 bases for J; bases not matched to a gene: 1. Germline CDR1 and CDR2: SNHLY and FYNNEI. The CDR3 loop spans 14 amino acids. In DNA, the CDR3 is TGTGCCAGCAGTGACGCGGGGGGGACAGATACGCAGTATTTT. Amino acids: CASSDAGGTDTQYF.

This clonotype appeared many times. The genes are TRBV29-1 and TRBJ1-4, with D hard to call. Trimming stripped 6 bases from V and 8 bases from J, with 10 bases between. The CDR3 is 11 residues long. CDR1 is SQVTM, CDR2 ANQGSEA, per germline. The CDR3: CSVTYGEKLFF. The CDR3 region has the DNA TGCAGCGTGACGTACGGGGAAAAACTGTTTTTT.

The chain has TRBV20-1 and TRBJ1-5, with TRBD1 matching 8 bases. CDR3 size: 15 residues. CDR1 and CDR2 (germline): DFQATT, SNEGSKA (reference sequence). After removal of 6 bases from V and 2 bases from J, the junction contained 9 bases not matched to a gene. The CDR3: CSARTGIDRNQPQHF. The CDR3 bases are TGCAGTGCCCGGACAGGGATTGACCGCAATCAGCCCCAGCATTTT.

The rearrangement links TRBV4-1 to TRBJ2-5, with D perhaps given as TRBD1 or TRBD2 (5 bases each). The CDR3 length is 13 residues. Germline V lookup: CDR1 MGHRA, CDR2 YSYEKL. V lost 3 bases and J lost 5, with 10 bases in between. CDR3 loop: CASSQPGAETQYF. For the CDR3, the DNA is TGCGCCAGCAGCCAGCCCGGGGCGGAGACCCAGTACTTC.

This chain links TRBV28 with TRBJ1-2, with 8 bases aligning to TRBD1. Per germline, CDR1 MDHEN and CDR2 SYDVKM. Losses at the gene ends were 3 bases for V and 6 bases for J; bases not matched to a gene: 9. The CDR3 is made up of 15 amino acids. The CDR3 coding sequence is TGTGCCAGCAGTTTCTGGGACAGGAATTCCAATGGCTACACCTTC. As protein: CASSFWDRNSNGYTF.

This chain links TRBV7-6 with TRBJ2-3, with D perhaps TRBD1 (6 bases). The CDR3 covers 15 residues. V lost 4 bases to trimming and J lost 0 bases, with 11 bases between them. Germline CDR1 is SGHVS and CDR2 is FNYEAQ. CDR3 in DNA: TGTGCCAGCAGCTCCGGGACAACTAGCACAGATACGCAGTATTTT. Its protein is CASSSGTTSTDTQYF. The full variable domain, its missing parts supplied by reference TRBV7-6 and TRBJ2-3, is GAGVSQSPRYKVTKRGQDVALRCDPISGHVSLYWYRQALGQGPEFLTYFNYEAQQDKSGLPNDRFSAERPEGSISTLTIQRTEQRDSAMYRCASSSGTTSTDTQYFGPGTRLTVL.

The V call is TRBV7-9, the J call TRBJ2-3; TRBD1 is a possible D gene (6 bases). Trimming removed 5 bases from V and 8 bases from J, with 14 bases in between. Germline lookup yields CDR1 SEHNR and CDR2 FQNEAQ (reference sequence). The CDR3 consists of 13 residues. CDR3 protein: CASSGKGVVTQYF. The CDR3 DNA sequence: TGTGCCAGCAGCGGTAAGGGGGTTGTTACGCAGTATTTT.

This clonotype has a handful of counts. The CDR3 sequence is CASSEVGLHEKLFF. CDR3 sequence (DNA): TGTGCCAGCAGTGAAGTGGGGTTGCATGAAAAACTGTTTTTT. This chain links TRBV2 with TRBJ1-4; no clear D. In germline, CDR1 is SNHLY, CDR2 FYNNEI. This CDR3 contains 14 residues. V was pared by 1 base and J by 6 bases, with 9 bases between.

This clonotype was detected many times. The rearrangement links TRBV12-3 or TRBV12-4 to TRBJ1-1; 8 nucleotides agree with TRBD1. V lost 5 bases and J lost 6; bases outside the gene matches: 11. This CDR3 comprises 15 residues. The CDR3 loop reads CASSLFDRGEAEAFF. CDR3 nucleotide sequence: TGTGCCAGCAGTCTATTCGACAGGGGTGAAGCTGAAGCTTTCTTT.

This clonotype was recorded many times. V is TRBV7-8 and J is TRBJ2-5; TRBD2 is a possible D gene (6 bases). This CDR3 region has 17 residues. Germline V gene sequence: CDR1 SGHVS, CDR2 FQNEAQ. Trimming took off 5 bases at V and 1 base at J, with 20 bases between the two ends. The DNA for the CDR3 is TGTGCCAGCAGCCCCCCCCGCCCGGGACTGACCCAAGAGACCCAGTACTTC. It translates to CASSPPRPGLTQETQYF.

The chain uses TRBV7-6 and TRBJ1-5; D gene ambiguous. CDR3 length: 13 amino acids. CDR1 and CDR2 from the germline V gene are SGHVS and FNYEAQ. Trimming took off 1 base at V and 7 bases at J, with 8 bases between the two ends. The CDR3 region is CASSLGVRQPQHF. CDR3 nucleotides: TGTGCCAGCAGCTTAGGGGTTAGGCAGCCCCAGCATTTT.